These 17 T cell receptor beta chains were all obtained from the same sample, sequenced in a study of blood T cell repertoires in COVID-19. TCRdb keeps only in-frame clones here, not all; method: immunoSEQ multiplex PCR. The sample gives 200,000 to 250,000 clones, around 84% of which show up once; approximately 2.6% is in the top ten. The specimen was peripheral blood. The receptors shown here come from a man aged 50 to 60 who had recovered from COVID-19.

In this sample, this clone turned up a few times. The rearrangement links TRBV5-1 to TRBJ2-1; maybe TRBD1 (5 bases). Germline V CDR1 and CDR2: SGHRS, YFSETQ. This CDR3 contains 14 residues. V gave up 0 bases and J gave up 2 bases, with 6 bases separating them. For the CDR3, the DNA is TGCGCCAGCAGCTTGGGGACAACCTACAATGAGCAGTTCTTC. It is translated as CASSLGTTYNEQFF.

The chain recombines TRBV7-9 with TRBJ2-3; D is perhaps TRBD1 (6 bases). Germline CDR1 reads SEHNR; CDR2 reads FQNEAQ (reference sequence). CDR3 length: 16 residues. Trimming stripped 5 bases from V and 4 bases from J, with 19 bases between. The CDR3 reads CASSPTGYRVPDTQYF. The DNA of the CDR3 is TGTGCCAGCAGCCCAACAGGCTACAGGGTACCAGATACGCAGTATTTT.

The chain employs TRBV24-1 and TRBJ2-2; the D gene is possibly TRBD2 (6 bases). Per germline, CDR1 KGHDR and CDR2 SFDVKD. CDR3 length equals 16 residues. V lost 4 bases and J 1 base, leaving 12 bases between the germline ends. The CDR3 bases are TGTGCCACCAGTGACACCGGGACTCAGAACACCGGGGAGCTGTTTTTT. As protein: CATSDTGTQNTGELFF.

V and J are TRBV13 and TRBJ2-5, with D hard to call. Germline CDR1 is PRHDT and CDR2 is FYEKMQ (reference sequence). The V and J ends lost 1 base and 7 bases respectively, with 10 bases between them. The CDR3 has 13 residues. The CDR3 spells CASSLEVPGTQYF. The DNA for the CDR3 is TGTGCCAGCAGCTTAGAGGTCCCGGGGACCCAGTACTTC.

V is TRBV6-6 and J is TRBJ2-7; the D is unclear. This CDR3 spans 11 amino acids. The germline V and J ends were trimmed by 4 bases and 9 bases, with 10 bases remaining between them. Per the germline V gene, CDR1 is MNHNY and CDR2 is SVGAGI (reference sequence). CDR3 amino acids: CASSSGLVQYF. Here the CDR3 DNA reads TGTGCCAGCAGTTCAGGCCTGGTGCAGTACTTC.

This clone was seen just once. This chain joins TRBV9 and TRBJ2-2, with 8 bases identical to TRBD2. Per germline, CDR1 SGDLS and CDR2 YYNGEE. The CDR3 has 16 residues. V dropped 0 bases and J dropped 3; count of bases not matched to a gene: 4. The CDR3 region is CASSVVSRGDTGELFF. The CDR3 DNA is TGTGCCAGCAGCGTAGTGTCGCGGGGGGACACCGGGGAGCTGTTTTTT. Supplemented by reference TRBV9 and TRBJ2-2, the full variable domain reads DSGVTQTPKHLITATGQRVTLRCSPRSGDLSVYWYQQSLDQGLQFLIQYYNGEERAKGNILERFSAQQFPDLHSELNLSSLELGDSALYFCASSVVSRGDTGELFFGEGSRLTVL.

In nucleotides, the CDR3 is TGTGCCAGCAGCGCGCATCATGATAGCGGGAGCAATGAGCAGTTCTTC. Its translation is CASSAHHDSGSNEQFF. The chain is built from TRBV9 and TRBJ2-1, with 9 bases matching TRBD2. Trimming cost V 3 bases and J 6 bases; bases outside gene matches: 10. Germline V gene data show CDR1 as SGDLS and CDR2 as YYNGEE. This CDR3 region has 16 residues.

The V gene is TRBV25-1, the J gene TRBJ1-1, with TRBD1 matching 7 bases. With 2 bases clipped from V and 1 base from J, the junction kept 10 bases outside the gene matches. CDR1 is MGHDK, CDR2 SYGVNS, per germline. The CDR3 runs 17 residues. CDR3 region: CASSERQGAGPNTEAFF. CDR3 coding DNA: TGTGCCAGCAGTGAAAGACAGGGTGCGGGCCCGAACACTGAAGCTTTCTTT.

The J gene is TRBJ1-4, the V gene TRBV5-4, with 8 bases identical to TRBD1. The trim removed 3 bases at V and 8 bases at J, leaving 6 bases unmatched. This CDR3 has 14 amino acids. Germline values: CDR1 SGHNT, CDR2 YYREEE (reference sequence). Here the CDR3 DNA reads TGTGCCAGCAGCTCGGACAGGGACGGGGAAAAACTGTTTTTT. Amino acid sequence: CASSSDRDGEKLFF. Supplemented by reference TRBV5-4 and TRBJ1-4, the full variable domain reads ETGVTQSPTHLIKTRGQQVTLRCSSQSGHNTVSWYQQALGQGPQFIFQYYREEENGRGNFPPRFSGLQFPNYSSELNVNALELDDSALYLCASSSDRDGEKLFFGSGTQLSVL.

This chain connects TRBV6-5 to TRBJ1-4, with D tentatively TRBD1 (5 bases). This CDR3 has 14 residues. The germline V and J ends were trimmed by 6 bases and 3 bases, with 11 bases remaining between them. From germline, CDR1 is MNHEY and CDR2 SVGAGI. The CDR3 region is CASSYGGANEKLFF. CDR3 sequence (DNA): TGTGCCAGCAGCTACGGGGGGGCTAATGAAAAACTGTTTTTT.

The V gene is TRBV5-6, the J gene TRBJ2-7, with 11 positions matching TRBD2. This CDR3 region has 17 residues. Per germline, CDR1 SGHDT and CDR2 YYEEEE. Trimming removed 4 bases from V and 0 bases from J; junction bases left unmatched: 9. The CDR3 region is CASSAPGLADYSYEQYF. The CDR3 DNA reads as TGTGCCAGCAGCGCACCGGGACTAGCGGATTACTCCTACGAGCAGTACTTC.

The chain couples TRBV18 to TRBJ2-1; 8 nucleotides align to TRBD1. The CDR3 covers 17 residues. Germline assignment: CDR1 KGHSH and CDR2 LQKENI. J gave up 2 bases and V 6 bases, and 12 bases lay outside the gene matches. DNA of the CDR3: TGTGCCAGCTCTCGCAATACCGGGACAGGAACCTACAATGAGCAGTTCTTC. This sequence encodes CASSRNTGTGTYNEQFF.

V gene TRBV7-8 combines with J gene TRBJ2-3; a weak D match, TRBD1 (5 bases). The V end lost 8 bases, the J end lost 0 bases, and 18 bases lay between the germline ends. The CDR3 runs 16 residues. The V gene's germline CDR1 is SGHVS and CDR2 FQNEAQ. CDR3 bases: TGTGCCAGCGGCGACCGACGGACACTCAGCACAGATACGCAGTATTTT. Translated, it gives CASGDRRTLSTDTQYF.

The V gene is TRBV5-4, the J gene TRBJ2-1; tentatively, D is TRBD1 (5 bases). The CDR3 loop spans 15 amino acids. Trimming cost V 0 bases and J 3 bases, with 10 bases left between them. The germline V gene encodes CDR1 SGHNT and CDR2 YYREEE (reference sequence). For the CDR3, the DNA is TGTGCCAGCAGCTTGGGACAGCCGATCTACAATGAGCAGTTCTTC. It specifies CASSLGQPIYNEQFF. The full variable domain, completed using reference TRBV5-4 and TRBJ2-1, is ETGVTQSPTHLIKTRGQQVTLRCSSQSGHNTVSWYQQALGQGPQFIFQYYREEENGRGNFPPRFSGLQFPNYSSELNVNALELDDSALYLCASSLGQPIYNEQFFGPGTRLTVL.

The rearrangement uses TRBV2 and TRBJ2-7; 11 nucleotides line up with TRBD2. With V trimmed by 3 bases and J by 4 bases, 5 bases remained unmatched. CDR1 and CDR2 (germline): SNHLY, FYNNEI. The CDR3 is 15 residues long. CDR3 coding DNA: TGTGCCAGCAGTGAGACTAGCGGGAAAGGTTACGAGCAGTACTTC. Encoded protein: CASSETSGKGYEQYF.

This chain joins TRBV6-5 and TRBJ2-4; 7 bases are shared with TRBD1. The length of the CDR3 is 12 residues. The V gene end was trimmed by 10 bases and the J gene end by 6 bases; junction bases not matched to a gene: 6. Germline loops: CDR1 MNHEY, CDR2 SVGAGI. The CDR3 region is CATTGVTNIQYF. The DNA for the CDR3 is TGTGCCACCACAGGGGTTACAAACATTCAGTACTTC.

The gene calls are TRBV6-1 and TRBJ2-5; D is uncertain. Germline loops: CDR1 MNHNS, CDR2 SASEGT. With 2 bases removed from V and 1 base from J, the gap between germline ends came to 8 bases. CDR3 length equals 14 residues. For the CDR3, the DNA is TGTGCCAGCAGTGAACAGTACCCCCAAGAGACCCAGTACTTC. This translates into CASSEQYPQETQYF.